This TCR beta chain comes out of a study of blood T cell repertoires in COVID-19. The CDR3 totals 14 residues. V dropped 3 bases and J dropped 3; count of bases not matched to a gene: 6. CDR1 is SGDLS, CDR2 YYNGEE, per germline. Per the original data handling: Amplifying reference gene primers gave estimates of nucleated cell counts. Assay used: immunoSEQ multiplex PCR; TCRdb lists only in-frame clones, some missing. V, J and clone size are those of that table, while D and trimming were read from the DNA. The repertoire includes about 45,000 clones, 86% of them detected once, and around 10% sits in the top ten.

This chain uses TRBV9 with TRBJ2-7; TRBD1 agrees at 7 bases. Material for sequencing was peripheral blood. This receptor was obtained from a human donor in a cohort sampled during active COVID-19. CDR3 amino acids: CASSARDSLYEQYF. The CDR3 DNA follows: TGTGCCAGCAGCGCCCGGGACAGTCTCTACGAGCAGTACTTC.